These T cell receptor beta chains were read from a single sample in a study of blood T cell repertoires in COVID-19. The table came from immunoSEQ multiplex PCR; TCRdb's copy has only in-frame clones and leaves some out. The data show 200,000 to 300,000 clones, 88% seen once. Sample: peripheral blood. The receptor source for this set is a man in his 60s who had recovered from COVID-19. The CDR3 runs from the conserved cysteine through the conserved F or W. Fields, in order: clone size, V gene, CDR3 protein. For some rows the clone size is stated as once, few or many, or as a class when expanded; others skip it.

-	TRBV19	CAISRGPGATGELFF
few	TRBV6-5	CASLDTNYGYTF
-	TRBV11-2	CASSPGGGTVKLFF
-	TRBV11-2	CASSSAGAANYGYTF
once	TRBV19	CASSPLGQGPKNIQYF
-	TRBV7-9	CASSLQGGQETQYF
-	TRBV11-3	CASSLRDSTTQYF
-	TRBV29-1	CSVHRGSVGYTF
-	TRBV30	CAGGSDGVGDTQYF
-	TRBV5-1	CASSPLAPTGELFF
-	TRBV15	CATSREGRLTEGQPQHF
-	TRBV6-5	CASRETGDYYEQYF
few	TRBV7-8	CASSSYLLPGQGRSGANVLTF
-	TRBV19	CASNTAGGGYTF
-	TRBV18	CASSPQAITGATDTQYF
-	TRBV15	CATSSSRSNSPLHF
-	TRBV5-1	CASSLESAGERNSPLHF
-	TRBV10-3	CAIRTEPLNTEAFF
-	TRBV6-5	CASSSSRDRAYNEQFF
-	TRBV11-2	CASSPGGGQDQETQYF
-	TRBV7-7	CASRSGTTNTGELFF
-	TRBV30	CALAGVDNEQYF
few	TRBV3-1/TRBV3-2	CASSHTGTLSGYTF
-	TRBV19	CASSPRQGHRFRGYTF
-	TRBV7-2	CASSLQLREGYTF
-	TRBV24-1	CATSDSPDRGNQPQHF
-	TRBV7-2	CASSSPQGAREYSNQPQHF
-	TRBV2	CASSSTSGTGVVNIQYF
-	TRBV9	CASSVVGSLGRDTEAFF
few	TRBV14	CASSQTGGVADTQYF
-	TRBV18	CASSPNREKNIQYF
-	TRBV9	CASSERQGPETQYF
-	TRBV5-1	CASSLSLSGQGAPYEQYF
-	TRBV7-8	CASSLEGRLNQPQHF
-	TRBV5-1	CASTLTGGHEQFF
-	TRBV25-1	CASSPGFLYGYTF
-	TRBV4-1	CASSLRQGQQETQYF
-	TRBV9	CASNQGAGNEKLFF
-	TRBV7-8	CASSLWGGASNQPQHF
-	TRBV19	CASSMSEANTEAFF
-	TRBV30	CAWIGAYEQYF
-	TRBV5-1	CASNLAGNTDTQYF
few	TRBV10-1	CASSETTRTGELFF
-	TRBV6-2/TRBV6-3	CASTPALGYEQYF
once	TRBV7-9	CASSLEVPGGGGYTF
-	TRBV18	CASSPPQGATGANVLTF
-	TRBV5-1	CASSRGGPTSTDTQYF
-	TRBV28	CASRDTGIYNQPQHF
few	TRBV5-6	CASEKDSYPYEQYF
-	TRBV19	CASSSHRGPPSQPQHF
-	TRBV3-1/TRBV3-2	CASSQDWGGPLHF
-	TRBV14	CASSLHVSLYGYTF
-	TRBV9	CASSERQGSDTQYF
-	TRBV5-1	CASSAGAGGNGYTF
once	TRBV18	CASSPQVGATDTQYF
-	TRBV5-6	CASTPPNGDGYTF
-	TRBV2	CASSDRGQGSSSPLHF
-	TRBV7-2	CASSLGETANKETQYF